The T cell receptor beta chain under discussion was sequenced for a study of T-cell memory formation after mild COVID-19. TCRdb re-called the 5' RACE reads through MiXCR, storing one row per CDR3 protein. The sample lists around 250,000 distinct CDR3 sequences, roughly 17% occurring once. V lost 4 bases and J lost 2, with 12 bases in between. The CDR3 length is 15 residues. This chain uses TRBV12-3 or TRBV12-4 with TRBJ1-5; possible D gene TRBD1, 5 bases. The specimen was PBMCs or a T cell subset sorted from them (not recorded which). This sequence was found in a man aged 18-30 years who had mild COVID-19 (a few samples of this study predate the infection). Cell type and time point are not known. CDR3 protein: CASSSEGLGNQPQHF. The CDR3 DNA reads as TGTGCCAGCAGTTCAGAGGGACTCGGCAATCAGCCCCAGCATTTT.